Detailed here is one T cell receptor (beta chain). The V gene's germline CDR1 is MNHEY and CDR2 SVGEGT. Trimming took 5 bases from V and 5 from J, leaving 13 bases between them. The CDR3 has 14 residues. This sample was taken from a study of blood T cell repertoires in COVID-19. Data came from immunoSEQ multiplex PCR; TCRdb stores just in-frame clones and leaves some out. Of 350,000 or so clones in the sample, 88% were seen once. The sequence was obtained from a young woman who had been exposed to COVID-19. This chain connects TRBV6-2 or TRBV6-3 to TRBJ1-5; D might be TRBD1 (6 bases). Sequenced sample: PBMCs or T cells enriched from blood (not recorded which). This CDR3 is CASSPRDNYQPQHF. The CDR3 DNA reads TGTGCCAGCAGTCCCCGGGACAACTATCAGCCCCAGCATTTT.